The 5 T cell receptor beta chains presented below share a single source sample, sequenced in a study of T cell responses to AZD1222 COVID-19 vaccine. Measured with immunoSEQ multiplex PCR; TCRdb has only the in-frame clones, and not every one. Here the sample spans 95,000 to 150,000 clones, less than 95% being singletons. This material consisted of peripheral blood, taken on day 0 of MenACWY control vaccination. These TCRs come from an adult in good health.

The genes are TRBV5-1 and TRBJ1-1; D is uncertain. The length of the CDR3 is 15 residues. The germline V gene has CDR1 SGHRS and CDR2 YFSETQ. Trimming pared 0 bases from V and 3 bases from J, leaving 12 bases between. CDR3 residues: CASSLVPGGYTEAFF. The CDR3 region has the DNA TGCGCCAGCAGCTTGGTTCCGGGAGGGTACACTGAAGCTTTCTTT.

CDR3 nucleotide sequence: TGTGCCAGCAGCTTGGGGACAGCGTTGAACACTGAAGCTTTCTTT. It specifies CASSLGTALNTEAFF. J is TRBJ1-1 and V is TRBV5-5; D perhaps matches TRBD1 (6 bases). The V end lost 0 bases, the J end lost 0 bases, and 9 bases lay between the germline ends. Germline CDR1 is SGHKS and CDR2 is YYEKEE (reference sequence). The CDR3 has 15 amino acids.

This clone was seen only once. The rearrangement links TRBV30 to TRBJ2-5; the match to TRBD2 covers 7 bases. The DNA end lines up better with TRBJ2-7; the J call may be wrong. Germline CDR1 is GTSNPN and CDR2 is SVGIG (reference sequence). The CDR3 is 15 amino acids. The CDR3 region is CAWRPLWGGTYEQYF. The CDR3 nucleotides are TGTGCCTGGAGGCCCCTCTGGGGGGGGACCTACGAGCAGTACTTC.

This clone came up once. The chain joins TRBV4-2 to TRBJ1-2; no clear D. The CDR3 runs to 14 residues. V lost 1 base and J lost 0, with 6 bases in between. Germline loops: CDR1 LGHNA, CDR2 YNFKEQ. CDR3 sequence reads: CASSQGRTNYGYTF. The DNA for the CDR3 is TGTGCCAGCAGCCAAGGACGTACTAACTATGGCTACACCTTC.

This chain connects TRBV5-4 to TRBJ1-1; D is undetermined. With 4 bases removed from V and 6 bases from J, the gap between germline ends came to 16 bases. The CDR3 runs to 14 residues. Germline CDR1 SGHNT, CDR2 YYREEE (reference sequence). The CDR3 DNA is TGTGCCAGCAGCAATCGGCCCGAGGGCCCTGAAGCTTTCTTT. It encodes CASSNRPEGPEAFF. Drawing the rest from reference TRBV5-4 and TRBJ1-1, the complete variable domain is ETGVTQSPTHLIKTRGQQVTLRCSSQSGHNTVSWYQQALGQGPQFIFQYYREEENGRGNFPPRFSGLQFPNYSSELNVNALELDDSALYLCASSNRPEGPEAFFGQGTRLTVV.